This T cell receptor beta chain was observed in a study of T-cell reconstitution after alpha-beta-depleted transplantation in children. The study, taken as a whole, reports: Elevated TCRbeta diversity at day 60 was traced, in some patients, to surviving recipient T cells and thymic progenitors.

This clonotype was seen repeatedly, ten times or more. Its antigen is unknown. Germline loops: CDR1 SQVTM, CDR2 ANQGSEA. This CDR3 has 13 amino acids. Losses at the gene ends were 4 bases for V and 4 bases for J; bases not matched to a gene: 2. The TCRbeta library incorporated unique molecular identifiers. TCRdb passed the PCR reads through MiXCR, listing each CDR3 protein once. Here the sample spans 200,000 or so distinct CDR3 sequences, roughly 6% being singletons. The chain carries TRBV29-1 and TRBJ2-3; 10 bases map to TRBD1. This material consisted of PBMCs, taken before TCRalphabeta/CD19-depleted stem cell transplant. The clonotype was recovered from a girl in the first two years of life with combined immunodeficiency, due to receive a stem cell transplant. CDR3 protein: CSVGQGAADTQYF. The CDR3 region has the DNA TGCAGCGTTGGACAGGGGGCTGCAGATACGCAGTATTTT.